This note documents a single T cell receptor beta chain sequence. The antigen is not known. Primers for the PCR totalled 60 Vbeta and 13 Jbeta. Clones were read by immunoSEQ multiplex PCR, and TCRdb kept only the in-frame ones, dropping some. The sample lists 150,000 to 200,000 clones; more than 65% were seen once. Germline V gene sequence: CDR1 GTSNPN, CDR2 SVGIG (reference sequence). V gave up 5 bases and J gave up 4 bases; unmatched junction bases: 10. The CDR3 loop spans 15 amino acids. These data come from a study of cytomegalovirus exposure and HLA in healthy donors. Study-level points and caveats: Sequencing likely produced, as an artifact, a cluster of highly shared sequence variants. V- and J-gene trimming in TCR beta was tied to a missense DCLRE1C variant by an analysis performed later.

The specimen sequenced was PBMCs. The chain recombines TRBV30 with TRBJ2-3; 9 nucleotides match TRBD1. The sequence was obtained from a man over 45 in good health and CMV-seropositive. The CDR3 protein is CAWAGQGSRSDTQYF. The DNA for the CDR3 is TGTGCCTGGGCTGGACAGGGGTCAAGGTCAGATACGCAGTATTTT.